This TCR beta chain comes out of a study of shared clonotypes between healthy human individuals. Here immunoSEQ multiplex PCR was the method, and the copy in TCRdb shows in-frame clones only, minus some. This repertoire shows some 2,100,000 clones, about 94% found once; its top ten account for around 0.13%. Germline CDR1 is SGHVS and CDR2 is FQNEAQ. V gave up 1 base and J gave up 8 bases; unmatched junction bases: 6. The CDR3 is 14 amino acids. Sequencing was carried out using naive CD4+ T cells sorted from blood. The subset: CD45RA+ positively selected. This sequence joins TRBV7-8 and TRBJ1-2, with 8 bases identical to TRBD1. The origin of this receptor is a man between 18 and 29 years old in good health. The CDR3 reads CASSLGTGIDGYTF. DNA of the CDR3: TGTGCCAGCAGCTTAGGGACAGGGATCGACGGCTACACCTTC.